This T cell receptor (beta chain) emerged from a study of T-cell memory formation after mild COVID-19 (dated by TCRdb to the early 2020s). With respect to the entire study: Most TCR sequence clusters were specific to one of the two donors. The cohort was made up of two young adult volunteers, one female and one male, who were previously healthy. In a couple of donors, T-cell clones that expanded and contracted after mild COVID-19 were tracked by sequencing TCRalpha and TCRbeta repertoires over time. Results the study describes overall, beyond this receptor: Some responding clones were detected in pre-infection memory, suggesting pre-existing cross-reactive memory T cells joined the SARS-CoV-2 response. Contracting CD4+ clones were located mainly in the CM and EM memory subsets, whereas CD8+ clones were found to be enriched in EMRA. The second-wave clones that peaked on day 37 were not confirmed to be SARS-CoV-2 specific. Only two mild cases were covered by the study, and larger cohorts that include severe cases with pre-infection samples were considered necessary. Balanced CD4/CD8 phenotypes were observed for clones contracting from day 15 to 85, whereas a bias towards CD4+ was observed for a second wave of clones expanding from day 15 to 37.

The sequencer was an Illumina NovaSeq 6000. TCRalpha and TCRbeta cDNA libraries were constructed by 5'RACE with constant-segment primers, with sample barcodes and unique molecular identifiers being introduced. RNA was extracted from every sample with Trizol reagent. Amplification of the libraries took two PCR steps, and the second step added a second sample barcode plus Illumina TruSeq adapters. Libraries were sequenced on an Illumina NovaSeq with 2 x 150 bp paired-end reads. In the paper's pipeline: Demultiplexing of reads and collapsing into UMI-guided consensus sequences were performed with migec v1.2.7. Using mixcr v2.1.11, UMI consensuses were aligned to TRA and TRB V and J templates and then assembled into clonotypes. Clonotypes were classified as expanded or contracted when called significant by both edgeR and NoisET, with noise models trained on biological replicates. For edgeR calls, the cutoffs were a false discovery rate-adjusted p below 0.01 and a log2 fold-change threshold of 1. As an exploratory analysis of dynamics, PCA with hierarchical clustering was applied to max-normalized trajectories of the 1000 most abundant clonotypes. Separately sequenced CD4+ and CD8+ repertoires were used to assign a CD4 or CD8 phenotype to each responding clone. Using fastp trimming at Q25 and MiXCR clonotype assembly, TCRdb reanalyzed the public sequencing data and kept in-frame beta chains. Each CDR3 protein appears once, grouped with its most common genes and DNA. The V and J calls were determined by TCRdb, not by the authors. Counted in this sample were approximately 250,000 distinct CDR3 sequences; around 15% of them appeared once. Roughly 23% of the sample is held by the ten biggest clonotypes.

PBMCs were isolated by Ficoll-Paque density gradient centrifugation. This clonotype has only a few counts. Its antigen is unknown. Per-nucleotide qualities are absent, and no much larger clonotype sits a single base away. The source of this sequence is a man aged 18-30 years who had mild COVID-19 (a few samples of this study predate the infection). The sample titles of this study are shuffled in the database, so cell type and time point are left out; the donor was told from shared clones. Material: PBMCs or a T cell subset sorted from them (not recorded which).

The CDR3 region: CATRRGTGVTGELFF. The DNA sequence is as follows: TGTGCCACCCGCCGGGGGACAGGGGTAACCGGGGAGCTGTTTTTT. The chain is encoded by TRBV12-3 or TRBV12-4 joined to TRBJ2-2, and 10 junctional nucleotides match TRBD1. Germline trimming: 10 bases from V, 5 bases from J; junction bases outside gene matches: 10. Including cysteine and phenylalanine, the CDR3 has 15 amino acids. The sequence is cut down to CDR3 DNA, 45 bases in frame from base 1.